A single sample is the source of the 16 T cell receptor beta chains below, sequenced in a study of patients and donors after allogeneic stem cell transplantation. TCRdb re-derived calls from the RT-PCR reads in MiXCR, one entry per CDR3 protein. Found here are about 200,000 distinct CDR3 sequences, roughly 38% of them singletons; the top ten hold around 10%. The specimen was blood, either unsorted or a sorted T cell fraction (not recorded which). Every receptor here comes from a human donor who was either an allogeneic HSCT recipient or a stem cell or donor lymphocyte infusion donor (not recorded which). It is not recorded whose cells these are; they may come from a transplant donor.

The chain is built from TRBV28 and TRBJ2-6, with D perhaps matching TRBD1 or TRBD2 (5 bases each). This CDR3 has 15 residues. Germline CDR1 and CDR2: MDHEN and SYDVKM. V shed 6 bases and J shed 0 bases, with 9 bases lying between them. In DNA, the CDR3 is TGTGCCAGCAGCCCCGGGACCTCTGGGGCCAACGTCCTGACTTTC. Its protein product is CASSPGTSGANVLTF.

The chain carries TRBV3-1 and TRBJ1-6; D is perhaps TRBD1 (5 bases). V was trimmed by 6 bases and J by 0 bases, leaving 15 bases between them. In germline, CDR1 is LGHDT, CDR2 YNNKEL (reference sequence). The CDR3 runs 17 residues. This chain's CDR3 is CASSRGRPSSYNSPLHF. Written as DNA, the CDR3 is TGTGCCAGCAGTAGGGGACGACCCAGCTCCTATAATTCACCCCTCCACTTT.

The genes are TRBV5-8 and TRBJ1-2; D is unresolved. Germline V gives CDR1 SGHTS, CDR2 YDEGEE. V shed 1 base and J shed 5 bases, with 9 bases lying between them. This CDR3 region has 13 residues. CDR3: CASSLWQLYGYTF. The DNA of the CDR3 is TGTGCCAGCAGCTTGTGGCAGTTATATGGCTACACCTTC.

This clonotype was picked up one time. This sequence joins TRBV7-8 and TRBJ1-4; 7 nucleotides match TRBD1. J lost 1 base, V lost 7 bases, and 9 bases had no gene match. Germline V lookup: CDR1 SGHVS, CDR2 FQNEAQ. The CDR3 length is 16 residues. The CDR3, as DNA: TGTGCCAGCAAAGGAAGGGGGCAAGGAACTAATGAAAAACTGTTTTTT. It is translated as CASKGRGQGTNEKLFF.

The V and J genes are TRBV5-1 and TRBJ1-2; no definite D call. The CDR3 totals 14 residues. V lost 0 bases and J 4 bases, leaving 10 bases between the germline ends. The germline V gene encodes CDR1 SGHRS and CDR2 YFSETQ. CDR3 protein: CASSLETIFYGYTF. The CDR3 coding sequence is TGCGCCAGCAGCTTGGAGACGATTTTCTATGGCTACACCTTC.

This sequence joins TRBV12-3 or TRBV12-4 and TRBJ1-1; D not resolved. The CDR3 extends over 15 amino acids. V shed 5 bases and J shed 1 base, with 14 bases lying between them. CDR3: CASSPKGRTNTEAFF. CDR3 DNA: TGTGCCAGCAGTCCCAAGGGAAGAACGAACACTGAAGCTTTCTTT.

This sequence joins TRBV10-3 and TRBJ1-6; D is perhaps TRBD1 (6 bases). V was cut by 5 bases and J by 9 bases, with 11 bases left in between. CDR3 length: 13 residues. Germline V gene data show CDR1 as ENHRY and CDR2 as SYGVKD. As DNA, the CDR3 is TGTGCCATCAGTTTGGGGGCCGGTTCACCCCTCCACTTT. Residues: CAISLGAGSPLHF.

This clonotype occurred a few times. This chain links TRBV27 with TRBJ2-6; no firm D call. V was clipped by 1 base and J by 1 base, with 5 bases between them. CDR3 length: 15 amino acids. Germline CDR1 and CDR2: MNHEY and SMNVEV (reference sequence). DNA for the CDR3: TGTGCCAGCAGTTTATGGGGTTCTGGGGCCAACGTCCTGACTTTC. Translating gives CASSLWGSGANVLTF.

This chain uses TRBV12-3 or TRBV12-4 with TRBJ2-6; the D is unclear. Trimming left V 3 bases short and J 4 bases short, with 7 bases between. The CDR3 loop spans 14 amino acids. CDR3 amino acids: CASSFQRGANVLTF. The CDR3 DNA reads as TGTGCCAGCAGTTTCCAGCGCGGGGCCAACGTCCTGACTTTC.

As regards this clonotype: Germline is not matched at one junction end, which may reflect a read error. V gene TRBV29-1 combines with J gene TRBJ1-2, with D perhaps TRBD1 (5 bases). The CDR3 is 12 residues long. Per germline, CDR1 SQVTM and CDR2 ANQGSEA. The CDR3 DNA reads as TGCAGCGTTGAAGTGGGGGGGTATGGCCACACCTTC. This encodes CSVEVGGYGHTF. Full variable domain (outside the CDR3, taken from reference TRBV29-1 and TRBJ1-2): SAVISQKPSRDICQRGTSLTIQCQVDSQVTMMFWYRQQPGQSLTLIATANQGSEATYESGFVIDKFPISRPNLTFSTLTVSNMSPEDSSIYLCSVEVGGYGHTFGSGTRLTVV.

This clonotype was detected only a few times. This rearrangement joins TRBV11-2 to TRBJ1-1; tentatively, D is TRBD1 (6 bases). CDR3 length: 17 residues. Between the trimmed V and J ends, which lost 4 bases and 0 bases, there was a span of 18 bases. CDR1 is SGHAT and CDR2 is FQNNGV in the germline V gene. CDR3 bases: TGTGCCAGCAGCTCCGGAGGGGGGGCGTCGATGAACACTGAAGCTTTCTTT. This codes for CASSSGGGASMNTEAFF. Supplemented by reference TRBV11-2 and TRBJ1-1, the full variable domain reads EAGVAQSPRYKIIEKRQSVAFWCNPISGHATLYWYQQILGQGPKLLIQFQNNGVVDDSQLPKDRFSAERLKGVDSTLKIQPAKLEDSAVYLCASSSGGGASMNTEAFFGQGTRLTVV.

This clonotype showed up just a few times. The gene calls are TRBV7-6 and TRBJ1-6, with D perhaps TRBD1 (6 bases). Germline loops: CDR1 SGHVS, CDR2 FNYEAQ. The CDR3 has 17 amino acids. V lost 2 bases and J lost 8, with 19 bases in between. The CDR3 region has the DNA TGTGCCAGCAGCTTATATAACGGAGGCGCAGGGGATTCACCCCTCCACTTT. Protein sequence: CASSLYNGGAGDSPLHF. Based on the CDR3 plus reference TRBV7-6 and TRBJ1-6, the full variable domain is GAGVSQSPRYKVTKRGQDVALRCDPISGHVSLYWYRQALGQGPEFLTYFNYEAQQDKSGLPNDRFSAERPEGSISTLTIQRTEQRDSAMYRCASSLYNGGAGDSPLHFGNGTRLTVT.

The chain combines TRBV5-1 with TRBJ2-1; TRBD2 matches at 10 bases. Trimming removed 5 bases from V and 3 bases from J; junction bases left unmatched: 8. CDR3 length: 16 residues. The germline V gene encodes CDR1 SGHRS and CDR2 YFSETQ. CDR3 sequence: CASRLTPSGGYNEQFF. CDR3 nucleotide sequence: TGCGCCAGCAGATTAACCCCTAGCGGGGGCTACAATGAGCAGTTCTTC. The full variable domain, completed using reference TRBV5-1 and TRBJ2-1, is KAGVTQTPRYLIKTRGQQVTLSCSPISGHRSVSWYQQTPGQGLQFLFEYFSETQRNKGNFPGRFSGRQFSNSRSEMNVSTLELGDSALYLCASRLTPSGGYNEQFFGPGTRLTVL.

This clonotype was seen a handful of times. This chain links TRBV20-1 with TRBJ1-6; perhaps TRBD1 as D (5 bases). Germline V CDR1 and CDR2: DFQATT, SNEGSKA (reference sequence). V shed 0 bases and J shed 0 bases, with 15 bases lying between them. The CDR3 has 18 amino acids. The CDR3 DNA is TGCAGTGCTAGAGATACGGGACGTCTTAGCTCCTATAATTCACCCCTCCACTTT. This codes for CSARDTGRLSSYNSPLHF.

The chain is built from TRBV10-3 and TRBJ1-6; perhaps TRBD1 as D (5 bases). This CDR3 contains 13 residues. V was cut by 3 bases and J by 7 bases, with 7 bases left in between. The germline V gene has CDR1 ENHRY and CDR2 SYGVKD. CDR3 amino acids: CAISDRANSPLHF. The CDR3, as DNA: TGTGCCATCAGTGACAGGGCAAATTCACCCCTCCACTTT.

The chain links TRBV27 to TRBJ1-2, with TRBD1 matching over 9 bases. There are 17 residues in the CDR3. From germline, CDR1 is MNHEY and CDR2 SMNVEV (reference sequence). V was clipped by 4 bases and J by 3 bases; unmatched bases: 12. CDR3 bases: TGTGCCAGCAGTTCCTCCGGGACAGGGCTGGGCGACTATGGCTACACCTTC. Its protein is CASSSSGTGLGDYGYTF.